One T cell receptor (beta chain) is described in this entry. Antigen specificity is unknown. With 4 bases clipped from V and 5 bases from J, the junction kept 5 bases outside the gene matches. The CDR3 consists of 14 residues. The germline V gene encodes CDR1 SGHRS and CDR2 YFSETQ. This sample stems from a study of PD-L1 blockade in urothelial cancer. Pretreatment and on-treatment samples were taken, numbering 1 to 8 per patient. Method: immunoSEQ multiplex PCR; TCRdb's copy keeps in-frame clones and lacks some. The table includes some 100,000 clones, over 80% detected once. Study-wide points: Blood TCR clonality below the median before treatment was a predictor of better survival.

The sequenced sample was PBMCs, obtained around atezolizumab (anti-PD-L1) treatment. The receptor comes from a woman at least 80 years old with urothelial cancer. The V and J genes are TRBV5-1 and TRBJ2-2; 7 nucleotides line up with TRBD2. The CDR3 here is CASSASGATGELFF. DNA for the CDR3: TGCGCCAGCAGCGCTAGCGGAGCGACCGGGGAGCTGTTTTTT.